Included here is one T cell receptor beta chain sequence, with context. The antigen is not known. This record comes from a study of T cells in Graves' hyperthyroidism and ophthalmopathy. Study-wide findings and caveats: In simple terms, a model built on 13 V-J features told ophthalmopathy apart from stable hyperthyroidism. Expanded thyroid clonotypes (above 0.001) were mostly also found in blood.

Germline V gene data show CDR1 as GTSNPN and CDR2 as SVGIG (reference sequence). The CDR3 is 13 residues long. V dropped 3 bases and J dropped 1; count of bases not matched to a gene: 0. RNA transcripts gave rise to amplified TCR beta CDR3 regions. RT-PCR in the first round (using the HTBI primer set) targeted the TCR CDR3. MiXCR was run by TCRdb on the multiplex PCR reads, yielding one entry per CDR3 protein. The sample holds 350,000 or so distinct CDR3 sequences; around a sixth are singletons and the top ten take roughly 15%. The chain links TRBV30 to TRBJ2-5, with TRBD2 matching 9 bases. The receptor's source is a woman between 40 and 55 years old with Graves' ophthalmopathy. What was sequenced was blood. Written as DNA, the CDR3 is TGTGCCTGGAGGACTAGCGGCCAAGAGACCCAGTACTTC. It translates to CAWRTSGQETQYF.